One and the same sample provided the 32 T cell receptor beta chains below, sequenced in a study of identical twins. One entry per CDR3 protein, called by TCRdb with MiXCR from the 5' RACE reads. This table has 400,000 to 550,000 distinct CDR3 sequences, roughly 13% appearing once. These data also formed part of another study, on yellow fever vaccine responses in identical twins.

Material: CD4+ T cells sorted from blood. These receptors came from a woman between 18 and 30 years old in good health.

The chain recombines TRBV2 with TRBJ1-1; a weak D match, TRBD1 (5 bases). CDR1 SNHLY and CDR2 FYNNEI come from the germline V gene. The CDR3 has 13 amino acids. V dropped 10 bases and J dropped 6 bases, with 18 bases sitting between them. The CDR3 DNA reads as TGTGCCAAAGGAGGGGCGCGGGGTGCTGAAGCTTTCTTT. Translated: CAKGGARGAEAFF.

V and J are TRBV20-1 and TRBJ1-1; tentatively, D is TRBD1 (5 bases). The V gene lost 6 bases and the J gene lost 0 bases, with 11 bases spanning the gap. Germline V gives CDR1 DFQATT, CDR2 SNEGSKA (reference sequence). The length of the CDR3 is 13 residues. This chain's CDR3 is CSAPGLLNTEAFF. DNA for the CDR3: TGCAGTGCGCCGGGACTCTTGAACACTGAAGCTTTCTTT.

The chain links TRBV30 to TRBJ2-7; a weak D match, TRBD2 (6 bases). Germline V lookup: CDR1 GTSNPN, CDR2 SVGIG (reference sequence). The CDR3 consists of 14 residues. Trimming took 4 bases from V and 3 from J, leaving 16 bases between them. CDR3 loop: CAWTKPGGGYEQYF. The CDR3 DNA is TGTGCCTGGACCAAGCCCGGGGGAGGCTACGAGCAGTACTTC.

This clonotype was detected only a few times. This chain links TRBV28 with TRBJ2-3; no reliable D call. V gave up 3 bases and J gave up 6 bases, with 16 bases separating them. The V gene's germline CDR1 is MDHEN and CDR2 SYDVKM. The CDR3 runs to 15 residues. DNA for the CDR3: TGTGCCAGCAGTTTCAGACAAAAACAGCAGGATACGCAGTATTTT. Protein: CASSFRQKQQDTQYF.

This clonotype was seen a few times. V is TRBV27 and J is TRBJ2-7, with 11 positions matching TRBD2. The CDR3 runs 14 residues. J was trimmed by 4 bases and V by 6 bases; bases with no gene match: 5. Germline CDR1 reads MNHEY; CDR2 reads SMNVEV (reference sequence). The CDR3 sequence: CASRTASGRYEQYF. The CDR3 DNA follows: TGTGCCAGCAGGACGGCTAGCGGGAGGTACGAGCAGTACTTC.

This clonotype was detected only a few times. The V gene is TRBV6-1, the J gene TRBJ2-3; a weak D match, TRBD2 (5 bases). CDR3 length: 16 residues. The V gene's germline CDR1 is MNHNS and CDR2 SASEGT. V lost 5 bases and J lost 1, with 16 bases in between. CDR3 in amino acids: CASSLLRGWGTDTQYF. The CDR3 DNA reads as TGTGCCAGCAGTCTTCTTCGGGGTTGGGGCACAGATACGCAGTATTTT.

This clonotype turned up a few times. The genes are TRBV28 and TRBJ2-6; D not resolved. The CDR3 has 16 residues. Germline V gene data show CDR1 as MDHEN and CDR2 as SYDVKM. V was shortened by 10 bases and J by 1 base, with 17 bases between the two germline ends. CDR3 in DNA: TGTGCCACCTCCGGGCGGTCCGGTTCTGGGGCCAACGTCCTGACTTTC. Amino acid sequence: CATSGRSGSGANVLTF.

In this sample, this clonotype turned up many times. The chain recombines TRBV9 with TRBJ2-3; possible D gene TRBD2, 5 bases. V lost 3 bases, J lost 1 base, and 15 bases lay in between. In germline, CDR1 is SGDLS, CDR2 YYNGEE. This CDR3 has 16 amino acids. The CDR3 sequence: CASSGLGGGGTDTQYF. The DNA of the CDR3 is TGTGCCAGCAGCGGCCTCGGAGGTGGCGGCACAGATACGCAGTATTTT. Full variable domain (rest looked up from reference TRBV9 and TRBJ2-3): DSGVTQTPKHLITATGQRVTLRCSPRSGDLSVYWYQQSLDQGLQFLIQYYNGEERAKGNILERFSAQQFPDLHSELNLSSLELGDSALYFCASSGLGGGGTDTQYFGPGTRLTVL.

Only a few counts were recorded for this clonotype. The chain recombines TRBV5-1 with TRBJ2-3; D is ambiguous. Germline assignment: CDR1 SGHRS and CDR2 YFSETQ. The CDR3 spans 16 residues. With 6 bases removed from V and 8 bases from J, the gap between germline ends came to 25 bases. CDR3 coding DNA: TGCGCCAGCAATCCTCCGGGCGATCCATCTCTTGGTACGCAGTATTTT. Protein product: CASNPPGDPSLGTQYF.

V is TRBV12-3 or TRBV12-4 and J is TRBJ2-1; D gene ambiguous. The CDR3 is made up of 12 amino acids. The germline V and J ends were trimmed by 6 bases and 7 bases, with 10 bases remaining between them. The CDR3 is CASSPVRNEQFF. The CDR3 DNA reads as TGTGCCAGCAGCCCGGTACGGAATGAGCAGTTCTTC.

The chain combines TRBV6-2 or TRBV6-3 with TRBJ1-1; tentatively, D is TRBD1 (5 bases). The CDR3 has 15 residues. From germline, CDR1 is MNHEY and CDR2 SVGEGT. The germline V and J ends were trimmed by 7 bases and 1 base, with 16 bases remaining between them. The CDR3 DNA is TGTGCCAGCACCCCATGGGGACGCACGAACACTGAAGCTTTCTTT. It codes for CASTPWGRTNTEAFF.

This clonotype was counted ten times or more. The chain carries TRBV5-6 and TRBJ2-5; TRBD2 might be the D (6 bases). V dropped 2 bases and J dropped 5 bases, with 10 bases sitting between them. Germline loops: CDR1 SGHDT, CDR2 YYEEEE. This CDR3 has 13 amino acids. CDR3 sequence reads: CASSLVGGETQYF. Here the CDR3 DNA reads TGTGCCAGCAGCTTAGTTGGGGGGGAGACCCAGTACTTC.

V is TRBV12-3 or TRBV12-4 and J is TRBJ2-7; a possible D gene is TRBD2 (6 bases). This CDR3 is 17 amino acids long. The CDR3 spells CASSSIRVAAKPYEQYF. The DNA for the CDR3 is TGTGCGTCCAGTTCCATCCGAGTAGCGGCAAAACCCTACGAGCAGTACTTC.

In its sample, this clonotype was seen a few times. The chain combines TRBV5-1 with TRBJ2-1; tentative D call: TRBD1 (6 bases). The CDR3 is 15 residues long. V was shortened by 7 bases and J by 0 bases, with 14 bases between the two germline ends. CDR1 is SGHRS, CDR2 YFSETQ, per germline. CDR3 protein: CASGTGQSSYNEQFF. In nucleotides, the CDR3 is TGCGCCAGCGGTACAGGACAGAGCTCCTACAATGAGCAGTTCTTC.

This clonotype was recorded a few times. The chain employs TRBV7-6 and TRBJ2-3; 11 nucleotides agree with TRBD2. V shed 3 bases, J shed 0 bases, and the junction held 8 bases outside the gene matches. The CDR3 contains 18 residues. In germline, CDR1 is SGHVS, CDR2 FNYEAQ. CDR3 in DNA: TGTGCCAGCAGCTTGACAGGGACTAGCGGATCTAGCACAGATACGCAGTATTTT. It encodes CASSLTGTSGSSTDTQYF.

A remark on this clonotype: A read error is possible here, since a much larger clone lies one base away. This chain joins TRBV30 and TRBJ2-7; D possibly corresponds to TRBD1 (6 bases). Trimming pared 2 bases from V and 1 base from J, leaving 6 bases between. The CDR3 is 12 residues long. Germline lookup yields CDR1 GTSNPN and CDR2 SVGIG (reference sequence). The CDR3 sequence is CAWSTGSYEQYF. The DNA for the CDR3 is TGTGCCTGGAGTACAGGGTCCTACGAGCAGTACTTC.

This clonotype was recorded at least ten times. The chain employs TRBV20-1 and TRBJ2-1; possibly TRBD2 for D (7 bases). Trimming shortened V by 6 bases and J by 7 bases, and 22 bases separated the two germline ends. CDR1 DFQATT and CDR2 SNEGSKA come from the germline V gene (reference sequence). CDR3 size: 15 residues. The CDR3 loop is CSATNREGSANEQFF. In nucleotides, the CDR3 is TGCAGTGCCACCAACAGGGAGGGGTCGGCTAATGAGCAGTTCTTC.

This clonotype showed up just a few times. V is TRBV29-1 and J is TRBJ1-1; D is ambiguous. This CDR3 has 12 amino acids. CDR1 is SQVTM, CDR2 ANQGSEA, per germline. V lost 4 bases and J 4 bases, leaving 10 bases between the germline ends. The CDR3 sequence: CSVVRPTTEAFF. Written as DNA, the CDR3 is TGCAGCGTTGTAAGGCCTACCACTGAAGCTTTCTTT. Based on the CDR3 plus reference TRBV29-1 and TRBJ1-1, the full variable domain is SAVISQKPSRDICQRGTSLTIQCQVDSQVTMMFWYRQQPGQSLTLIATANQGSEATYESGFVIDKFPISRPNLTFSTLTVSNMSPEDSSIYLCSVVRPTTEAFFGQGTRLTVV.

This clonotype was counted only a few times. The chain combines TRBV12-3 or TRBV12-4 with TRBJ2-1; no firm D call. Trimming shortened V by 7 bases and J by 7 bases, and 14 bases separated the two germline ends. The CDR3 sequence is 13 residues long. CDR3 loop: CASTYLGWNEQFF. The CDR3 DNA reads as TGTGCCAGCACCTACCTTGGGTGGAATGAGCAGTTCTTC.

This clonotype appeared a few times. This chain connects TRBV10-3 to TRBJ2-1; 9 nucleotides agree with TRBD1. The junction had 7 bases not matched to a gene; V was cut back by 9 bases and J by 4 bases. CDR3 length equals 14 residues. Germline CDR1 reads ENHRY; CDR2 reads SYGVKD. CDR3 residues: CAMTRQGGYNEQFF. Here the CDR3 DNA reads TGTGCCATGACCCGACAGGGGGGGTACAATGAGCAGTTCTTC.

The V gene is TRBV7-9, the J gene TRBJ2-7; no definite D call. Germline CDR1 and CDR2: SEHNR and FQNEAQ (reference sequence). Trimming stripped 5 bases from V and 5 bases from J, with 7 bases between. This CDR3 comprises 11 residues. For the CDR3, the DNA is TGTGCCAGCAGCGACGGACACGAGCAGTACTTC. Translated: CASSDGHEQYF.

The chain combines TRBV7-2 with TRBJ2-1; 7 bases line up with TRBD1. With V trimmed by 0 bases and J by 4 bases, 6 bases remained unmatched. From germline, CDR1 is SGHTA and CDR2 FQGNSA. The CDR3 loop spans 16 amino acids. The CDR3 nucleotides read TGTGCCAGCAGCTTAGCAGCCGGGACAGTTTACAATGAGCAGTTCTTC. Its translation: CASSLAAGTVYNEQFF.

The chain combines TRBV28 with TRBJ2-1; 9 nucleotides line up with TRBD2. Germline V CDR1 and CDR2: MDHEN, SYDVKM. The trim removed 6 bases at V and 5 bases at J, leaving 5 bases unmatched. This CDR3 is 14 amino acids long. The DNA for the CDR3 is TGTGCCAGCAGCTCTAGCGGGGTCCACAATGAGCAGTTCTTC. This sequence encodes CASSSSGVHNEQFF. The full variable domain, with the rest looked up from reference TRBV28 and TRBJ2-1, is DVKVTQSSRYLVKRTGEKVFLECVQDMDHENMFWYRQDPGLGLRLIYFSYDVKMKEKGDIPEGYSVSREKKERFSLILESASTNQTSMYLCASSSSGVHNEQFFGPGTRLTVL.

This clonotype was detected once. The rearrangement uses TRBV6-1 and TRBJ2-7, with D perhaps matching TRBD2 (6 bases). Germline-derived CDR1 and CDR2 are MNHNS and SASEGT. The CDR3 has 15 residues. V shed 7 bases and J shed 2 bases, with 18 bases lying between them. The CDR3 sequence: CASTPGAGKAYEQYF. As DNA, the CDR3 is TGTGCCAGCACACCCGGGGCGGGAAAGGCCTACGAGCAGTACTTC.

This clonotype was found many times. The chain joins TRBV4-3 to TRBJ2-1, with 10 bases fitting TRBD1. The CDR3 is 15 amino acids. Germline-derived CDR1 and CDR2 are LGHNA and YSLEER. V lost 2 bases and J lost 10; bases outside the gene matches: 8. The CDR3 here is CASSQPGQGRWEQFF. The CDR3 nucleotides read TGCGCCAGCAGCCAACCGGGACAGGGGCGTTGGGAGCAGTTCTTC.

This chain uses TRBV3-1 with TRBJ1-5, with a weak D call TRBD1 (6 bases). Trimming pared 0 bases from V and 5 bases from J, leaving 14 bases between. The CDR3 consists of 16 residues. In germline, CDR1 is LGHDT, CDR2 YNNKEL (reference sequence). The CDR3 is CASSQDRGTPYQPQHF. The CDR3, as DNA: TGTGCCAGCAGCCAAGATCGGGGGACACCCTATCAGCCCCAGCATTTT.

This clonotype has just a few counts. The rearrangement uses TRBV27 and TRBJ2-7, with D uncertain. The CDR3 spans 13 residues. CDR1 MNHEY and CDR2 SMNVEV come from the germline V gene (reference sequence). Trimming removed 2 bases from V and 5 bases from J, with 10 bases in between. The CDR3 loop is CASSLRTNDEQYF. Written as DNA, the CDR3 is TGTGCCAGCAGTTTAAGGACCAACGACGAGCAGTACTTC.

This clonotype was seen only a few times. The chain has TRBV20-1 and TRBJ2-7, with TRBD2 matching over 12 bases. This CDR3 is 20 amino acids long. Germline CDR1 and CDR2: DFQATT and SNEGSKA (reference sequence). With V trimmed by 0 bases and J by 5 bases, 20 bases remained unmatched. This CDR3 reads CSARETTRASGRAVRHEQYF. CDR3 nucleotide sequence: TGCAGTGCTAGAGAGACTACCAGGGCTAGCGGGAGGGCTGTCCGGCACGAGCAGTACTTC.

The genes are TRBV20-1 and TRBJ2-3; 7 bases fit TRBD2. The CDR3 consists of 13 residues. V gave up 5 bases and J gave up 4 bases; unmatched junction bases: 6. CDR1 is DFQATT, CDR2 SNEGSKA, per germline (reference sequence). The CDR3 nucleotides are TGCAGTGCTGGACTAGTGGGTGCAGATACGCAGTATTTT. Translation gives CSAGLVGADTQYF.

The table lists this clonotype with a few counts. The V call is TRBV7-8, the J call TRBJ2-7; 10 bases align to TRBD1. The CDR3 extends over 15 amino acids. Germline values: CDR1 SGHVS, CDR2 FQNEAQ. After removal of 5 bases from V and 3 bases from J, the junction contained 7 bases not matched to a gene. In DNA form, the CDR3 reads TGTGCCAGCAGCCCCGGGACAGGGGCGTACTACGAGCAGTACTTC. Translation: CASSPGTGAYYEQYF.

This clonotype was detected many times. The chain has TRBV20-1 and TRBJ2-3; no firm D call. Germline V CDR1 and CDR2: DFQATT, SNEGSKA (reference sequence). The CDR3 is made up of 15 amino acids. V lost 2 bases to trimming and J lost 3 bases, with 15 bases between them. The CDR3 reads CSARKRVFWTDTQYF. The CDR3 region has the DNA TGCAGTGCTAGAAAACGGGTCTTTTGGACAGATACGCAGTATTTT.

The chain combines TRBV28 with TRBJ2-5; no definite D call. Germline V gene data show CDR1 as MDHEN and CDR2 as SYDVKM. Trimming shortened V by 3 bases and J by 4 bases, and 12 bases separated the two germline ends. The CDR3 consists of 14 residues. The CDR3 sequence: CASSFMQRRETQYF. The DNA of the CDR3 is TGTGCCAGCAGTTTTATGCAGAGGCGAGAGACCCAGTACTTC. The full variable domain, in which reference TRBV28 and TRBJ2-5 provide the parts outside the CDR3, is DVKVTQSSRYLVKRTGEKVFLECVQDMDHENMFWYRQDPGLGLRLIYFSYDVKMKEKGDIPEGYSVSREKKERFSLILESASTNQTSMYLCASSFMQRRETQYFGPGTRLLVL.